This T cell receptor beta chain was profiled in a study of T cells after yellow fever vaccination (dated by TCRdb to between 2018 and 2020). Context from the whole study: The SMART-Seq v4 Ultra Low Input RNA kit was used to prepare libraries from fractions with low cell numbers. To track T-cell clones before and after primary and booster YFV17D yellow fever vaccination, bulk TCR alpha and beta repertoires were sequenced longitudinally. Two healthy male donors, one aged 18 to 29 and one aged 30 to 39 years, were included in the cohort. Blood was collected at multiple timepoints before and after primary and secondary immunization, and bulk PBMC replicates and cell subsets were isolated. Summary of the overall study and its limitations: Because the study included only a couple of donors, the extent to which the findings can be generalized is limited. Computational filtering was needed because FACS-sorted repertoires could contain abundant contaminating clonotypes from the bulk population. A small fraction of clonotypes showed up in both the CD4 and CD8 compartments, probably as a result of convergent recombination. The secondary T-cell response was weaker than the primary response but faster, peaking on day 5 instead of day 15. After the booster, most of the clones that had expanded following primary vaccination were detected again (just under 97% of CD4 and around 88% of CD8), which suggests that memory was broadly maintained.

This clonotype was found a few times. Its antigen is still unknown. Base qualities are not provided; no much larger clone lies one nucleotide away. V is cut back by 8 bases and J by 4 bases, with 1 base in the junction unmatched. CDR1 and CDR2 were assigned from the germline V gene as ENHRY and SYGVKD. From cysteine to phenylalanine, the CDR3 is 12 amino acids long. The DNA shown is the 36-base CDR3, in frame from base 1. In light of the paper, this sample's treatment or condition label describes: live attenuated yellow fever vaccine strain. At each blood-draw timepoint, two biological replicates of bulk PBMCs were collected. A standard Ficoll-Paque protocol was used to isolate PBMCs from peripheral blood. TriZol was used to extract RNA from bulk PBMCs, CD4 and CD8 fractions, and dextramer-positive and dextramer-negative fractions. TCR cDNA was synthesized by 5'RACE template switching, which introduced a universal primer site and unique molecular identifiers. Priming of cDNA synthesis was performed from both the TCR alpha and TCR beta constant segments. Library amplification used two PCR steps, and the second PCR step added sample barcodes and sequencing adapters. Libraries were sequenced on Illumina HiSeq 2500 (2x100 bp) or NovaSeq (2x150 bp). In the source study's methods: Reads were demultiplexed and collapsed into UMI consensus sequences with MIGEC, and V(D)J alignment was performed with MiXCR. Clonotypes responding to the vaccine were identified with edgeR on replicate PBMC samples, with the criteria of FDR below 0.01 and a log2 fold change above 5 up to day 15. Each bulk clonotype was labeled CD4 or CD8 based on which sequenced repertoire, CD4 or CD8, contained the clonotype at higher abundance. TCRdb reprocessing: public reads trimmed at Q25 with fastp, clones called with MiXCR, in-frame beta chains kept. One record per CDR3 amino acid sequence lists the most common genes and DNA. The V and J calls were determined by TCRdb, not by the authors. This sample holds almost 600,000 distinct CDR3 sequences; approximately 12% were observed only once. The ten top clones hold over 11% of the sample.

The V and J genes are TRBV10-3 and TRBJ2-7; 11 of the junction bases match TRBD2. This TCR came from a man aged 25-45 years who received the YFV17D yellow fever vaccine. This specimen was PBMCs, taken on the day of the yellow fever booster vaccination. The DNA is TGTGCCATCGGGACTAGCGGTTACGAGCAGTACTTC. Its protein product is CAIGTSGYEQYF.